A selection of T cell receptor beta chains follows, all from one sample in a study of blood T cell repertoires in COVID-19. Assay: immunoSEQ multiplex PCR; the TCRdb copy retains only in-frame clones and omits some. The data contain 180,000 or so clones, approximately 85% of them singletons. The specimen was peripheral blood. All receptors come from a man aged 55 to 70 with acute or convalescent COVID-19. The CDR3 runs from the conserved cysteine through the conserved F or W.

V: TRBV11-2
J: TRBJ1-2
CDR3: CASQSGGGYGYTF

V: TRBV5-1
J: TRBJ2-1
CDR3: CASSSTSGSAGEQFF

V: TRBV7-2
J: TRBJ1-2
CDR3: CASSVLSGYGYTF

V: TRBV3-1/TRBV3-2
J: TRBJ1-1
CDR3: CASSRQGAEAFF

V: TRBV5-1
J: TRBJ1-6
CDR3: CASSTRQGNSPLHF

V: TRBV19
J: TRBJ1-1
CDR3: CASKWEVMNTEAFF

V: TRBV7-9
J: TRBJ1-1
CDR3: CASSPTGGQATEAFF

V: TRBV27
J: TRBJ1-6
CDR3: CASTNVNNSPLHF

V: TRBV24-1
J: TRBJ1-5
CDR3: CATSDPRGGSNQPQHF

V: TRBV27
J: TRBJ2-7
CDR3: CASSRTSGSREQYF

V: TRBV5-1
J: TRBJ2-2
CDR3: CASSLGLAGTGELFF

V: TRBV7-3
J: TRBJ2-1
CDR3: CASSLRGQGAYEQFF

V: TRBV5-1
J: TRBJ2-3
CDR3: CASSLWDSGSADTQYF

V: TRBV3-1/TRBV3-2
J: TRBJ2-1
CDR3: CASSHLPSGTVGNEQFF

V: TRBV5-1
J: TRBJ2-5
CDR3: CASSLGTSEQTQYF

V: TRBV9
J: TRBJ2-7
CDR3: CASSADRAYEQYF

V: TRBV7-2
J: TRBJ1-6
CDR3: CASSLEGRSSYNSPLHF

V: TRBV9
J: TRBJ1-1
CDR3: CASSVSGGAGGAFF

V: TRBV6-2/TRBV6-3
J: TRBJ2-1
CDR3: CASSSNEGGSNEQFF